This T cell receptor (beta chain) was sequenced during a study of cytomegalovirus exposure and HLA in healthy donors. In germline, CDR1 is SGHDN, CDR2 FVKESK. V gave up 0 bases and J gave up 4 bases, with 12 bases separating them. CDR3 size: 15 residues. PCR involved 60 Vbeta and 13 Jbeta primers. TCRdb's copy holds only in-frame clones and misses some; the assay was immunoSEQ multiplex PCR. The table has 170,000 or so clones, just under 80% seen once. Study-wide results and limits: Several of the most significant clusters appeared, in a later analysis, to be linked to common viral pathogens.

Those who donated were healthy bone marrow donors. To note about this clone: Its specificity is not known.

The J gene is TRBJ1-2, the V gene TRBV14; D is uncertain. Sequenced material: PBMCs. The sequence came from a woman between 45 and 60 years old in good health and CMV-seropositive. This CDR3 reads CASSQDMLAFYGYTF. CDR3 coding DNA: TGTGCCAGCAGCCAAGATATGTTGGCCTTCTATGGCTACACCTTC.